This record looks at one T cell receptor (beta chain) sequence and its context. Its antigen is currently unknown. These data come from a study of OX40 agonist ivuxolimab in advanced cancers. Study-wide context: Those enrolled were less than 85% male, with a mean age of approximately 60 years and ages from roughly 20 to 85.

Trimming removed 7 bases from V and 6 bases from J, with 21 bases in between. Germline CDR1 is MNHEY and CDR2 is SMNVEV (reference sequence). The CDR3 runs to 16 residues. Libraries were prepared by immunoSEQ multiplex PCR; TCRdb keeps only in-frame clonotypes and omits some of them. The sample holds fewer than 85,000 clones, around 90% seen once. Findings and caveats of the study: Near-lowest levels of clonal expansion characterized partial responders at 0.1-3.0 mg/kg.

J is TRBJ2-2 and V is TRBV27, with a weak D call TRBD1 (6 bases). The receptor was isolated from an adult with an advanced solid tumor such as melanoma, head and neck, liver or kidney cancer. The input for sequencing was CD4+ or CD8+ T cells sorted from blood, taken in a trial of the OX40 agonist ivuxolimab. The CDR3 loop is CASINLGTYLAGELFF. The CDR3 DNA follows: TGTGCCAGCATTAACCTCGGGACATATCTCGCCGGGGAGCTGTTTTTT.